The 18 T cell receptor beta chains given below trace back to one sample, sequenced in a study of T cell responses to AZD1222 COVID-19 vaccine (dated by TCRdb to the early 2020s). Receptors were amplified or captured by the immunoSEQ multiplex PCR assay. TCRdb took over this immuneACCESS table, retaining in-frame rearrangements with V and J assigned. Such tables are incomplete; in checked studies, under half of the missing clones stem from an unresolved V gene, and the remainder is unexplained. In all, the sample holds 130,000 or so clones, and roughly 86% of those were seen once. The biggest ten clones account for 9% to 15% of the sample. The time point label corresponds to: baseline before first vaccination. The sequencing used peripheral blood, collected on day 0 of AZD1222 vaccination. The receptors were sampled from an adult in good health.

The chain combines TRBV3-1 (or the pseudogene TRBV3-2) with TRBJ1-3; D gene uncertain. The CDR3 covers 11 residues. Trimming left V 5 bases short and J 8 bases short, with 7 bases between. Germline V gives CDR1 LGHDT, CDR2 YNNKEL (reference sequence). CDR3: CASSSLDTIYF. CDR3 nucleotides: TGTGCCAGCAGCTCCCTAGACACCATATATTTT.

This clone was counted a few times. J is TRBJ1-6 and V is TRBV9; D uncertain. Looked up from germline, CDR1 is SGDLS and CDR2 is YYNGEE. The CDR3 runs 15 residues. With 3 bases removed from V and 6 bases from J, the gap between germline ends came to 13 bases. The CDR3 protein is CASSDTALLNSPLHF. CDR3 coding DNA: TGTGCCAGCAGCGACACAGCCCTTCTTAATTCACCCCTCCACTTT.

The CDR3 sequence: CASSQDYDGYSGANVLTF. In DNA form, the CDR3 reads TGCGCCAGCAGCCAAGATTATGACGGGTACTCTGGGGCCAACGTCCTGACTTTC. V usage is TRBV4-1 and J usage is TRBJ2-6; D not certain. The CDR3 has 18 residues. The V end lost 0 bases, the J end lost 0 bases, and 12 bases lay between the germline ends. Germline lookup yields CDR1 MGHRA and CDR2 YSYEKL.

The chain employs TRBV24-1 and TRBJ2-2; the D gene is possibly TRBD2 (7 bases). CDR3 size: 16 residues. V dropped 5 bases and J dropped 4 bases, with 16 bases sitting between them. The germline V gene has CDR1 KGHDR and CDR2 SFDVKD. CDR3 coding DNA: TGTGCCACCAGTGCCCCCGCGGGGGCGCCCACCGGGGAGCTGTTTTTT. Its translation is CATSAPAGAPTGELFF.

The chain combines TRBV3-1 (or the pseudogene TRBV3-2) with TRBJ2-3, with D unclear. V was shortened by 0 bases and J by 3 bases, with 7 bases between the two germline ends. The CDR3 has 14 residues. CDR1 and CDR2 (germline): LGHDT, YNNKEL (reference sequence). CDR3 loop: CASSQDLATDTQYF. CDR3 DNA: TGTGCCAGCAGCCAAGATCTGGCGACAGATACGCAGTATTTT.

The chain is built from TRBV10-1 and TRBJ1-1; TRBD1 matches at 7 bases. Losses at the gene ends were 6 bases for V and 2 bases for J; bases not matched to a gene: 3. The length of the CDR3 is 13 residues. Germline V lookup: CDR1 WNHNN, CDR2 SYGVQD (reference sequence). CDR3 amino acids: CASSRQGNTEAFF. The CDR3 DNA reads as TGCGCCAGCAGCAGACAGGGTAACACTGAAGCTTTCTTT.

This clone was counted between two and nine times. This sequence joins TRBV21-1 and TRBJ1-1; the table's D call of TRBD1 was not tested on the DNA. TRBV21-1 is a pseudogene locus. The CDR3 consists of 15 residues. The CDR3 sequence: CASSNRDRETTEAFF. CDR3 coding DNA: TGTGCCAGCAGCAACCGGGACAGAGAAACGACTGAAGCTTTCTTT.

The chain employs TRBV24-1 and TRBJ1-1; 11 bases map to TRBD1. Unmatched junction bases numbered 3, after V lost 4 bases and J lost 6 bases. Germline-derived CDR1 and CDR2 are KGHDR and SFDVKD. This CDR3 contains 14 residues. The CDR3: CATSDRGQGAEAFF. For the CDR3, the DNA is TGTGCCACCAGTGACCGGGGACAGGGGGCTGAAGCTTTCTTT.

The J gene is TRBJ1-5, the V gene TRBV7-3; the D is unclear. This CDR3 is 16 amino acids long. Deletions cut 1 base from V and 6 bases from J, with 16 bases between. CDR1 SGHTA and CDR2 FQGTGA come from the germline V gene. Written as DNA, the CDR3 is TGTGCCAGCAGCTTAAGGTACCGACGGTCCGGTCAGCCCCAGCATTTT. Its translation: CASSLRYRRSGQPQHF.

J is TRBJ2-4 and V is TRBV2, with 8 bases identical to TRBD2. Germline CDR1 reads SNHLY; CDR2 reads FYNNEI. The length of the CDR3 is 16 residues. The trim removed 5 bases at V and 7 bases at J, leaving 13 bases unmatched. The CDR3 sequence is CASSRDWRGDRNIQYF. The CDR3 DNA reads as TGTGCCAGCAGTCGGGACTGGCGGGGGGACCGTAACATTCAGTACTTC.

V is TRBV5-5 and J is TRBJ2-7; 8 nucleotides agree with TRBD1. The CDR3 runs to 15 residues. Germline CDR1 and CDR2: SGHKS and YYEKEE (reference sequence). The V and J ends lost 4 bases and 0 bases, in that order; junction bases with no gene match: 6. CDR3 loop: CASSKNTGGSYEQYF. CDR3 coding DNA: TGTGCCAGCAGCAAGAACACAGGGGGCTCCTACGAGCAGTACTTC. Full variable domain (outside the CDR3, taken from reference TRBV5-5 and TRBJ2-7): DAGVTQSPTHLIKTRGQQVTLRCSPISGHKSVSWYQQVLGQGPQFIFQYYEKEERGRGNFPDRFSARQFPNYSSELNVNALLLGDSALYLCASSKNTGGSYEQYFGPGTRLTVT.

The V and J genes are TRBV21-1 and TRBJ2-3. TRBV21-1 is a listed pseudogene. CDR3 length: 15 amino acids. CDR3 nucleotide sequence: TGTGCCAGCAGGAGACGGGCCTCTAGCACAGATACGCAGTATTTT. It encodes CASRRRASSTDTQYF.

The V call is TRBV11-2, the J call TRBJ2-7; the match to TRBD1 covers 10 bases. CDR3 length equals 14 residues. CDR1 and CDR2 (germline): SGHAT, FQNNGV. Trimming took 1 base from V and 4 from J; bases not matched to a gene: 1. CDR3 nucleotides: TGTGCCAGCAGCTTAGGGGGACAGGGGTACGAGCAGTACTTC. Its translation is CASSLGGQGYEQYF.

This clone has only a few counts. J is TRBJ1-6 and V is TRBV6-1, with a tentative D call TRBD1 (5 bases). Germline V gene data show CDR1 as MNHNS and CDR2 as SASEGT. V dropped 3 bases and J dropped 7 bases, with 7 bases sitting between them. This CDR3 contains 13 residues. The CDR3 reads CASSDRENSPLHF. The DNA for the CDR3 is TGTGCCAGCAGTGACAGGGAGAATTCACCCCTCCACTTT.

V and J are TRBV4-3 and TRBJ1-2; D is unresolved. V dropped 1 base and J dropped 3 bases, with 15 bases sitting between them. Germline V lookup: CDR1 LGHNA, CDR2 YSLEER. CDR3 length equals 16 residues. CDR3 amino acids: CASSQVLGPAYYGYTF. The DNA of the CDR3 is TGCGCCAGCAGCCAAGTGCTGGGCCCGGCCTACTATGGCTACACCTTC.

The genes are TRBV6-5 and TRBJ1-1; D remains unclear. CDR1 is MNHEY and CDR2 is SVGAGI in the germline V gene. The V gene lost 2 bases and the J gene lost 6 bases, with 10 bases spanning the gap. The CDR3 has 13 residues. The CDR3 reads CASSYQAGPEAFF. CDR3 DNA: TGTGCCAGCAGTTACCAAGCCGGTCCTGAAGCTTTCTTT.

The chain recombines TRBV5-1 with TRBJ2-1; maybe TRBD2 (5 bases). The CDR3 contains 15 residues. CDR1 is SGHRS and CDR2 is YFSETQ in the germline V gene. V lost 0 bases and J 2 bases, leaving 9 bases between the germline ends. This chain's CDR3 is CASSLAKRAYNEQFF. Here the CDR3 DNA reads TGCGCCAGCAGCTTGGCCAAGAGGGCCTACAATGAGCAGTTCTTC.

The chain links TRBV7-3 to TRBJ1-1; D call uncertain. This CDR3 comprises 14 residues. V lost 1 base to trimming and J lost 0 bases, with 6 bases between them. CDR1 and CDR2 (germline): SGHTA, FQGTGA. CDR3 sequence reads: CASSLSHMNTEAFF. The DNA of the CDR3 is TGTGCCAGCAGCTTAAGCCACATGAACACTGAAGCTTTCTTT.